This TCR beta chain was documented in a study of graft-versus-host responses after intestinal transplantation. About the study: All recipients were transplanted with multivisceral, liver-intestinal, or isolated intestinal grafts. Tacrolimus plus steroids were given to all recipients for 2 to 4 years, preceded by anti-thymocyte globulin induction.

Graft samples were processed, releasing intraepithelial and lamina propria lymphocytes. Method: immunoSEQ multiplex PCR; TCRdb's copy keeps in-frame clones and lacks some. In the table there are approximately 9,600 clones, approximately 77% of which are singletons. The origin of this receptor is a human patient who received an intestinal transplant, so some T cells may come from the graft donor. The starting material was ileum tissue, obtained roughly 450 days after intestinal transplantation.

As DNA, the CDR3 is TGTGCCAGCAGCGTGTACGGGGGCGCGGAGACCCAGTACTTC. Amino acids: CASSVYGGAETQYF. The V call is TRBV9, the J call TRBJ2-5, with D perhaps matching TRBD1 or TRBD2 (6 bases each). The length of the CDR3 is 14 residues. V was shortened by 2 bases and J by 5 bases, with 13 bases between the two germline ends. Looked up from germline, CDR1 is SGDLS and CDR2 is YYNGEE.